Below, 13 T cell receptor beta chains from the same sample are listed, as sequenced in a study of blood T cell repertoires in COVID-19. TCRdb's copy holds only in-frame clones and misses some; the assay was immunoSEQ multiplex PCR. The table includes about 46,000 clones, about nine tenths detected once. Sequencing was performed on peripheral blood. These receptors originate from a human donor in a cohort sampled during active COVID-19.

The table lists this clone with a few counts. The chain is built from TRBV28 and TRBJ2-7; D perhaps matches TRBD1 (6 bases). Germline values: CDR1 MDHEN, CDR2 SYDVKM. This CDR3 is 15 amino acids long. Trimming took 4 bases from V and 7 from J, leaving 20 bases between them. CDR3 sequence (DNA): TGTGCCAGCAGTTCAACAGGGTCTCCTTACCTGGAGCAGTACTTC. Translation: CASSSTGSPYLEQYF.

The chain has TRBV9 and TRBJ1-4; 7 nucleotides match TRBD1. V gave up 3 bases and J gave up 7 bases; unmatched junction bases: 12. The germline V gene has CDR1 SGDLS and CDR2 YYNGEE. This CDR3 has 16 residues. The CDR3 coding sequence is TGTGCCAGCAGCGCTACCCCTGGTTCAGGGGGTGAAAAACTGTTTTTT. It encodes CASSATPGSGGEKLFF.

V and J are TRBV7-9 and TRBJ1-4; 10 bases are shared with TRBD1. This CDR3 has 15 amino acids. The V and J ends lost 6 bases and 6 bases, in that order; junction bases with no gene match: 7. Germline CDR1 reads SEHNR; CDR2 reads FQNEAQ (reference sequence). The CDR3 bases are TGTGCCAGCAGTCCTCCCGGGACAGGGGATGAAAAACTGTTTTTT. It specifies CASSPPGTGDEKLFF.

The chain combines TRBV9 with TRBJ2-2, with a tentative D call TRBD1 (5 bases). Germline V gives CDR1 SGDLS, CDR2 YYNGEE. The CDR3 runs to 15 residues. The V gene lost 1 base and the J gene lost 2 bases, with 9 bases spanning the gap. The CDR3 region is CASSVRQHNTGELFF. CDR3 bases: TGTGCCAGCAGCGTAAGACAGCATAACACCGGGGAGCTGTTTTTT.

The chain employs TRBV27 and TRBJ1-5; D remains unclear. The germline CDR1 and CDR2 sequences are MNHEY and SMNVEV (reference sequence). V gave up 3 bases and J gave up 6 bases, with 9 bases separating them. CDR3 length equals 13 residues. The CDR3, as DNA: TGTGCCAGCAGTTTGGGGAGAGGTCAGCCCCAGCATTTT. Residues: CASSLGRGQPQHF.

The rearrangement uses TRBV5-1 and TRBJ2-7, with 8 bases matching TRBD2. Germline lookup yields CDR1 SGHRS and CDR2 YFSETQ. The trim removed 4 bases at V and 3 bases at J, leaving 9 bases unmatched. This CDR3 has 15 residues. DNA of the CDR3: TGCGCCAGCAGCCTGCTAGCGGGCGCCAACTACGAGCAGTACTTC. It encodes CASSLLAGANYEQYF. Based on the CDR3 plus reference TRBV5-1 and TRBJ2-7, the full variable domain is KAGVTQTPRYLIKTRGQQVTLSCSPISGHRSVSWYQQTPGQGLQFLFEYFSETQRNKGNFPGRFSGRQFSNSRSEMNVSTLELGDSALYLCASSLLAGANYEQYFGPGTRLTVT.

The chain joins TRBV5-6 to TRBJ2-1; 8 bases fit TRBD2. Germline V gives CDR1 SGHDT, CDR2 YYEEEE. Trimming took 5 bases from V and 0 from J; bases not matched to a gene: 7. The CDR3 runs 16 residues. The CDR3 region has the DNA TGTGCCAGCAGTTCGTTAGCGGGGCCCTCCTACAATGAGCAGTTCTTC. It specifies CASSSLAGPSYNEQFF.

The chain has TRBV6-6 and TRBJ1-2; TRBD1 aligns across 7 bases. V was clipped by 6 bases and J by 7 bases; unmatched bases: 5. Germline CDR1 reads MNHNY; CDR2 reads SVGAGI (reference sequence). This CDR3 has 12 amino acids. DNA for the CDR3: TGTGCCAGCAGGGGACAGTTGGGTGGCTACACCTTC. Encoded protein: CASRGQLGGYTF.

The rearrangement uses TRBV27 and TRBJ2-7, with D possibly matching TRBD1 (5 bases). The V and J ends lost 5 bases and 1 base respectively, with 6 bases between them. CDR3 length: 12 amino acids. Germline CDR1 MNHEY, CDR2 SMNVEV (reference sequence). The CDR3 DNA reads as TGTGCCAGCAGTACAGGTTCCTACGAGCAGTACTTC. Its translation is CASSTGSYEQYF.

The rearrangement joins TRBV7-2 to TRBJ2-7, with D possibly being TRBD1 (6 bases). CDR1 SGHTA and CDR2 FQGNSA come from the germline V gene. This CDR3 comprises 14 residues. V was pared by 5 bases and J by 3 bases, with 14 bases between. CDR3 in DNA: TGTGCCAGCAGCGCCGGGACACGTAGCTACGAGCAGTACTTC. Amino acid sequence: CASSAGTRSYEQYF.

This chain joins TRBV7-2 and TRBJ1-3; 8 bases are shared with TRBD1. Germline assignment: CDR1 SGHTA and CDR2 FQGNSA. V gave up 5 bases and J gave up 0 bases; unmatched junction bases: 6. The CDR3 is 16 residues long. CDR3 region: CASSLDRVVSGNTIYF. CDR3 sequence (DNA): TGTGCCAGCAGCCTGGACAGGGTGGTCTCTGGAAACACCATATATTTT.

The J gene is TRBJ2-1, the V gene TRBV3-1 (or the pseudogene TRBV3-2); 14 bases agree with TRBD2. The CDR3 extends over 19 amino acids. Germline V lookup: CDR1 LGHDT, CDR2 YNNKEL (reference sequence). Unmatched junction bases numbered 8, after V lost 4 bases and J lost 0 bases. The CDR3 region has the DNA TGTGCCAGCAGCCTCCGGACTAGCGGGGGGTCGAGCTCCTACAATGAGCAGTTCTTC. It specifies CASSLRTSGGSSSYNEQFF.

The rearrangement links TRBV5-7 to TRBJ1-1, with 11 bases aligning to TRBD1. TRBV5-7 is sorted into the ORF group, with uncertain function. The J segment lost 11 bases and the V segment lost 4 bases, leaving 4 bases of the junction unmatched. This CDR3 has 12 residues. CDR3 loop: CASSIWDRGAFF. The CDR3 DNA is TGTGCCAGCAGCATTTGGGACAGGGGGGCTTTCTTT.